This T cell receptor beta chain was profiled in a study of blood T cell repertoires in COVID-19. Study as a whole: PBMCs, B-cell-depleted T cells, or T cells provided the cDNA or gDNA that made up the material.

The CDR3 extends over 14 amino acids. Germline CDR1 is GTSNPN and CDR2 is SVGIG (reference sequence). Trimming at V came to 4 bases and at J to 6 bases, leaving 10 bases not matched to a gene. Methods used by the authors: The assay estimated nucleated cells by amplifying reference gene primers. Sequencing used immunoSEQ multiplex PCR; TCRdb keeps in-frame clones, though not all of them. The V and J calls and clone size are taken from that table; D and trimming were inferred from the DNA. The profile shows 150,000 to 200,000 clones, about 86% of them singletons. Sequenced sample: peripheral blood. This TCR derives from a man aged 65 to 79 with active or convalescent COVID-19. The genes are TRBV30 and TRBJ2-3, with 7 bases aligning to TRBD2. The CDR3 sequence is CAWTSGNTLDTQYF. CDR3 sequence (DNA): TGTGCCTGGACTAGCGGCAACACTCTCGATACGCAGTATTTT.